The 30 T cell receptor beta chains given below trace back to one sample, sequenced in a study of identical twins. TCRdb re-called the 5' RACE reads through MiXCR, storing one row per CDR3 protein. The sample has 690,000 or so distinct CDR3 sequences; over 8.5% are singletons. The data also belong to a second study, concerning yellow fever vaccine responses in identical twins.

Sequenced input: PBMCs. The receptors originated from a woman younger than 30 in good health.

This clonotype was recorded at least ten times. This sequence joins TRBV29-1 and TRBJ2-1, with D perhaps being TRBD1 or TRBD2 (5 bases each). Germline V lookup: CDR1 SQVTM, CDR2 ANQGSEA. Trimming removed 7 bases from V and 3 bases from J, with 10 bases in between. This CDR3 contains 12 residues. The CDR3 DNA sequence: TGCAGCGCAGGGACGAGCTACAATGAGCAGTTCTTC. It specifies CSAGTSYNEQFF.

The chain joins TRBV3-1 to TRBJ2-2; D gene ambiguous. The germline V gene encodes CDR1 LGHDT and CDR2 YNNKEL (reference sequence). V lost 1 base and J lost 3, with 9 bases in between. The CDR3 covers 15 residues. This chain's CDR3 is CASSQALGDTGELFF. CDR3 bases: TGTGCCAGCAGCCAAGCACTGGGCGACACCGGGGAGCTGTTTTTT.

This clonotype was recorded a few times. The chain carries TRBV7-2 and TRBJ2-5; D perhaps matches TRBD2 (5 bases). Trimming cost V 3 bases and J 5 bases, with 10 bases left between them. The CDR3 spans 13 residues. CDR1 and CDR2 from the germline V gene are SGHTA and FQGNSA. This chain's CDR3 is CASSLRWEETQYF. The CDR3 DNA reads TGTGCCAGCAGCTTGAGGTGGGAGGAGACCCAGTACTTC.

The V call is TRBV25-1, the J call TRBJ2-3; the D is unclear. Trimming left V 2 bases short and J 10 bases short, with 10 bases between. The CDR3 is 12 amino acids. Germline V CDR1 and CDR2: MGHDK, SYGVNS. Here the CDR3 DNA reads TGTGCCAGCAGTGAAGGGTTAGTACCGCAGTATTTT. It translates to CASSEGLVPQYF.

The J gene is TRBJ1-1, the V gene TRBV10-3, with unresolved D. Deletions cut 0 bases from V and 10 bases from J, with 9 bases between. Germline V gene data show CDR1 as ENHRY and CDR2 as SYGVKD. The CDR3 has 12 amino acids. CDR3 amino acids: CAISESSKTAFF. In nucleotides, the CDR3 is TGTGCCATCAGTGAGTCTAGCAAAACAGCTTTCTTT.

This chain uses TRBV12-3 or TRBV12-4 with TRBJ2-7; 7 bases line up with TRBD1. This CDR3 is built from 16 residues. V shed 2 bases and J 4 bases; nucleotides not matched to a gene: 11. The CDR3 DNA reads TGTGCCAGCAGTTTACCCTCCGGGACAGAGAGTTACGAGCAGTACTTC. It codes for CASSLPSGTESYEQYF.

This clonotype was seen ten or more times. V gene TRBV6-1 combines with J gene TRBJ2-2, with TRBD1 matching 7 bases. The germline CDR1 and CDR2 sequences are MNHNS and SASEGT. The V segment lost 9 bases and the J segment 3 bases; nucleotides outside the gene matches: 4. The CDR3 covers 13 residues. CDR3 coding DNA: TGTGCCAGTTTTGACAGGGACACCGGGGAGCTGTTTTTT. It encodes CASFDRDTGELFF.

CDR3 amino acids: CASSLNGGGQFF. Written as DNA, the CDR3 is TGTGCCAGCAGCTTAAATGGCGGGGGGCAGTTCTTC. The chain couples TRBV7-3 to TRBJ2-1; TRBD2 matches 7 bases. The CDR3 totals 12 residues. CDR1 SGHTA and CDR2 FQGTGA come from the germline V gene. With 1 base clipped from V and 12 bases from J, the junction kept 3 bases outside the gene matches.

V usage is TRBV6-2 or TRBV6-3 and J usage is TRBJ1-1; 7 bases are shared with TRBD1. This CDR3 is 14 amino acids long. V was pared by 7 bases and J by 3 bases, with 8 bases of the junction left unmatched. Germline CDR1 is MNHEY and CDR2 is SVGEGT. Written as DNA, the CDR3 is TGTGCCAGCACTCACAGGGGCGGTTACACTGAAGCTTTCTTT. Residues: CASTHRGGYTEAFF.

The chain combines TRBV20-1 with TRBJ2-5; 10 positions agree with TRBD1. In germline, CDR1 is DFQATT, CDR2 SNEGSKA (reference sequence). The V gene end was trimmed by 5 bases and the J gene end by 5 bases; junction bases not matched to a gene: 8. The CDR3 contains 14 residues. The CDR3 coding sequence is TGCAGTGCTTTACCGGGACAGGGGTATGAGACCCAGTACTTC. Its protein is CSALPGQGYETQYF.

This clonotype has ten or more counts. V is TRBV3-1 and J is TRBJ2-7; D not resolved. From germline, CDR1 is LGHDT and CDR2 YNNKEL (reference sequence). The V and J ends lost 0 bases and 2 bases respectively, with 11 bases between them. CDR3 length equals 15 residues. In DNA, the CDR3 is TGTGCCAGCAGCCAAGATGCCCAAGGGCCCTACGAGCAGTACTTC. It specifies CASSQDAQGPYEQYF.

This clonotype was seen repeatedly, ten times or more. The chain combines TRBV12-3 or TRBV12-4 with TRBJ2-7; TRBD1 matches 10 bases. There are 12 residues in the CDR3. With V trimmed by 6 bases and J by 11 bases, 7 bases remained unmatched. The CDR3: CASSRGQGVKYF. CDR3 DNA: TGTGCCAGCAGCCGCGGACAGGGGGTTAAGTACTTC.

The rearrangement joins TRBV28 to TRBJ2-2, with 7 bases matching TRBD2. The CDR3 covers 13 residues. Germline V gene sequence: CDR1 MDHEN, CDR2 SYDVKM. V shed 4 bases and J 8 bases; nucleotides not matched to a gene: 4. Here the CDR3 DNA reads TGTGCCAGCAGTTCCCTGCGGGGGGGGGAGCTGTTTTTT. Translating it yields CASSSLRGGELFF. Filled out from reference TRBV28 and TRBJ2-2, the complete variable domain reads DVKVTQSSRYLVKRTGEKVFLECVQDMDHENMFWYRQDPGLGLRLIYFSYDVKMKEKGDIPEGYSVSREKKERFSLILESASTNQTSMYLCASSSLRGGELFFGEGSRLTVL.

The chain is built from TRBV5-1 and TRBJ2-1, with 9 bases aligning to TRBD2. Germline CDR1 SGHRS, CDR2 YFSETQ. The V and J ends lost 2 bases and 2 bases, in that order; junction bases with no gene match: 2. The CDR3 covers 15 residues. The CDR3: CASSFGGRAYNEQFF. DNA of the CDR3: TGCGCCAGCAGCTTCGGCGGGAGGGCCTACAATGAGCAGTTCTTC.

The sample holds a few counts of this clonotype. This sequence joins TRBV6-1 and TRBJ2-5; no clear D gene. Germline-derived CDR1 and CDR2 are MNHNS and SASEGT. V gave up 3 bases and J gave up 4 bases, with 12 bases separating them. The CDR3 runs to 14 residues. The CDR3 coding sequence is TGTGCCAGCAGTGATGACCGCCCCTTAGAGACCCAGTACTTC. Protein sequence: CASSDDRPLETQYF.

This clonotype was seen a few times. V and J are TRBV20-1 and TRBJ2-3, with unresolved D. The germline V gene has CDR1 DFQATT and CDR2 SNEGSKA (reference sequence). Between the trimmed V and J ends, which lost 1 base and 5 bases, there was a span of 10 bases. This CDR3 is built from 13 residues. This CDR3 is CSARVVAEDTQYF. CDR3 nucleotides: TGCAGTGCTAGAGTCGTCGCAGAAGATACGCAGTATTTT.

Within the sample, this clonotype is medium-sized. The chain links TRBV14 to TRBJ2-3; D is possibly TRBD2 (5 bases). The CDR3 runs to 15 residues. V was shortened by 4 bases and J by 1 base, with 12 bases between the two germline ends. Germline CDR1 is SGHDN and CDR2 is FVKESK. The CDR3 sequence is CASSRPLGGTDTQYF. The CDR3 coding sequence is TGTGCCAGCAGCCGCCCTCTCGGGGGCACAGATACGCAGTATTTT.

J is TRBJ2-3 and V is TRBV20-1; perhaps TRBD2 as D (6 bases). This CDR3 is 17 amino acids long. Per the germline V gene, CDR1 is DFQATT and CDR2 is SNEGSKA (reference sequence). Deletions cut 4 bases from V and 0 bases from J, with 20 bases between. Here the CDR3 reads CSATSRRSGSSTDTQYF. In DNA, the CDR3 is TGCAGTGCTACCTCCCGACGTAGCGGTTCTAGCACAGATACGCAGTATTTT.

The gene calls are TRBV12-3 or TRBV12-4 and TRBJ2-3; TRBD2 matches at 8 bases. Trimming cost V 5 bases and J 6 bases; bases outside gene matches: 7. CDR3 length equals 14 residues. CDR3 protein: CASSAYSGKDTQYF. Here the CDR3 DNA reads TGTGCCAGCAGTGCCTATAGCGGGAAGGATACGCAGTATTTT.

The rearrangement links TRBV7-9 to TRBJ2-2; 7 nucleotides line up with TRBD2. Germline lookup yields CDR1 SEHNR and CDR2 FQNEAQ (reference sequence). This CDR3 region has 15 residues. V lost 1 base, J lost 7 bases, and 6 bases stayed unmatched. CDR3 sequence reads: CASSLGRTSDGELFF. The CDR3, as DNA: TGTGCCAGCAGCTTAGGTCGAACTAGCGACGGGGAGCTGTTTTTT.

Only a few counts were recorded for this clonotype. The V gene is TRBV7-2, the J gene TRBJ2-1; the match to TRBD2 covers 12 bases. Germline V gives CDR1 SGHTA, CDR2 FQGNSA. Trimming at V came to 0 bases and at J to 3 bases, leaving 3 bases not matched to a gene. The length of the CDR3 is 17 residues. The CDR3 is CASSLAASGGGYNEQFF. The CDR3, as DNA: TGTGCCAGCAGCTTAGCGGCTAGCGGGGGGGGCTACAATGAGCAGTTCTTC. Complete variable domain (other parts from reference TRBV7-2 and TRBJ2-1): GAGVSQSPSNKVTEKGKDVELRCDPISGHTALYWYRQSLGQGLEFLIYFQGNSAPDKSGLPSDRFSAERTGGSVSTLTIQRTQQEDSAVYLCASSLAASGGGYNEQFFGPGTRLTVL.

In this sample, this clonotype turned up a few times. This chain connects TRBV6-5 to TRBJ2-1; 10 bases map to TRBD2. Germline loops: CDR1 MNHEY, CDR2 SVGAGI. This CDR3 spans 16 amino acids. The V and J ends lost 0 bases and 2 bases, in that order; junction bases with no gene match: 1. The CDR3 reads CASSYSLAGAYNEQFF. The CDR3 bases are TGTGCCAGCAGTTACTCTCTAGCGGGGGCCTACAATGAGCAGTTCTTC.

The chain links TRBV4-3 to TRBJ2-7; the match to TRBD2 covers 9 bases. Germline V CDR1 and CDR2: LGHNA, YSLEER. The CDR3 runs 15 residues. V trimming: 5 bases; J trimming: 2 bases; junction bases outside the gene matches: 7. The CDR3 DNA sequence: TGCGCCAGCAGCGCCGGGGTAGCGGGGGCCTACGAGCAGTACTTC. Amino acids: CASSAGVAGAYEQYF.

The chain has TRBV7-9 and TRBJ1-2; possible D gene TRBD1, 6 bases. Germline V gene data show CDR1 as SEHNR and CDR2 as FQNEAQ (reference sequence). The CDR3 loop spans 15 amino acids. Trimming pared 1 base from V and 4 bases from J, leaving 13 bases between. This CDR3 reads CASSLGSKGGYGYTF. The CDR3 DNA reads TGTGCCAGCAGCTTAGGATCGAAGGGGGGCTATGGCTACACCTTC.

The rearrangement uses TRBV9 and TRBJ2-6, with TRBD1 matching 7 bases. Germline trimming cut 1 base from V and 0 bases from J; bases unmatched to any gene: 7. The germline CDR1 and CDR2 sequences are SGDLS and YYNGEE. The length of the CDR3 is 18 residues. The CDR3 loop is CASSVHLHRGSGANVLTF. The CDR3 DNA reads as TGTGCCAGCAGCGTACACCTACACAGGGGCTCTGGGGCCAACGTCCTGACTTTC.

Ten or more counts support this clonotype. This chain connects TRBV27 to TRBJ2-1; tentatively, D is TRBD1 (6 bases). The CDR3 spans 15 residues. Germline-derived CDR1 and CDR2 are MNHEY and SMNVEV (reference sequence). Trimming stripped 5 bases from V and 4 bases from J, with 15 bases between. In DNA form, the CDR3 reads TGTGCCAGCAGTCCCGGACAGCTCGGATACAATGAGCAGTTCTTC. As protein: CASSPGQLGYNEQFF.

This clonotype was observed a handful of times. The rearrangement joins TRBV5-5 to TRBJ2-2; tentative D call: TRBD2 (5 bases). This CDR3 is built from 15 residues. Germline V gene sequence: CDR1 SGHKS, CDR2 YYEKEE (reference sequence). V shed 5 bases and J shed 3 bases, with 14 bases lying between them. The CDR3 DNA follows: TGTGCCAGCAGTTCTTCCAGGCGGGACACCGGGGAGCTGTTTTTT. Amino acid sequence: CASSSSRRDTGELFF.

This clonotype was counted a few times. The chain joins TRBV5-1 to TRBJ2-1, with a tentative D call TRBD1 (5 bases). The CDR3 has 16 residues. Trimming took off 0 bases at V and 0 bases at J, with 10 bases between the two ends. Germline values: CDR1 SGHRS, CDR2 YFSETQ. This chain's CDR3 is CASSLGGPTSYNEQFF. The CDR3 nucleotides read TGCGCCAGCAGCTTGGGGGGCCCTACCTCCTACAATGAGCAGTTCTTC.

The table lists this clonotype with a few counts. This chain uses TRBV27 with TRBJ1-5; D possibly corresponds to TRBD1 (6 bases). The V gene lost 3 bases and the J gene lost 0 bases, with 9 bases spanning the gap. This CDR3 contains 15 residues. Germline CDR1 reads MNHEY; CDR2 reads SMNVEV (reference sequence). This chain's CDR3 is CASSLQQGSNQPQHF. The CDR3 nucleotides are TGTGCCAGCAGTTTGCAACAGGGTAGCAATCAGCCCCAGCATTTT.

The chain combines TRBV14 with TRBJ2-1; D remains unclear. The germline gives CDR1 SGHDN, CDR2 FVKESK. CDR3 length: 18 residues. V dropped 2 bases and J dropped 0 bases, with 17 bases sitting between them. This chain's CDR3 is CASSQPTETISSYNEQFF. CDR3 sequence (DNA): TGTGCCAGCAGCCAACCCACCGAGACAATCAGCTCCTACAATGAGCAGTTCTTC. The whole variable domain, filled in from reference TRBV14 and TRBJ2-1, reads EAGVTQFPSHSVIEKGQTVTLRCDPISGHDNLYWYRRVMGKEIKFLLHFVKESKQDESGMPNNRFLAERTGGTYSTLKVQPAELEDSGVYFCASSQPTETISSYNEQFFGPGTRLTVL.